This passage covers 28 T cell receptor beta chains from one sample sequenced in a study of T cells after yellow fever vaccination. Via MiXCR, TCRdb re-called the 5' RACE reads, giving one row per CDR3 protein. This table holds approximately 550,000 distinct CDR3 sequences, about a fifth found once. Sequences were derived from PBMCs, sampled 15 days after the yellow fever booster vaccination. These receptors were taken from a man aged 30 to 45 who received the YFV17D yellow fever vaccine.

This clonotype was detected a few times. The chain couples TRBV6-5 to TRBJ2-2; no definite D call. The CDR3 covers 13 residues. Trimming removed 0 bases from V and 7 bases from J, with 6 bases in between. Germline V gives CDR1 MNHEY, CDR2 SVGAGI. The CDR3 loop reads CASSYSIIGELFF. The CDR3 nucleotides read TGTGCCAGCAGTTACTCGATTATCGGGGAGCTGTTTTTT.

The chain combines TRBV6-5 with TRBJ2-7; 11 bases line up with TRBD2. The CDR3 extends over 16 amino acids. Germline V lookup: CDR1 MNHEY, CDR2 SVGAGI. V was clipped by 0 bases and J by 4 bases; unmatched bases: 5. The CDR3 DNA follows: TGTGCCAGCAGTTACTCTCTACTAGCGGGAGCTTACGAGCAGTACTTC. Translated: CASSYSLLAGAYEQYF.

This clonotype was observed a handful of times. This chain uses TRBV11-1 with TRBJ2-2; 10 bases are a match to TRBD2. V lost 7 bases, J lost 0 bases, and 11 bases stayed unmatched. The CDR3 is 18 amino acids. From germline, CDR1 is SGHAT and CDR2 FQDESV (reference sequence). CDR3 DNA: TGTGCCAGCACCTACTGGACTAGCGGACCCGCGAACACCGGGGAGCTGTTTTTT. It is translated as CASTYWTSGPANTGELFF.

This chain links TRBV5-8 with TRBJ2-7, with D perhaps TRBD1 or TRBD2 (5 bases each). The CDR3 length is 17 residues. The germline V gene encodes CDR1 SGHTS and CDR2 YDEGEE. V was clipped by 3 bases and J by 6 bases, with 25 bases between them. This chain's CDR3 is CASSYSYNGARHREQYF. CDR3 sequence (DNA): TGTGCCAGCAGCTACTCCTATAACGGGGCCCGTCATCGCGAGCAGTACTTC.

Only a few counts were recorded for this clonotype. The CDR3 reads CSVEVDRGAYEQYF. The CDR3 nucleotides read TGCAGCGTTGAAGTGGACAGGGGGGCCTACGAGCAGTACTTC. This chain connects TRBV29-1 to TRBJ2-7; 10 positions match TRBD1. The length of the CDR3 is 14 residues. CDR1 is SQVTM, CDR2 ANQGSEA, per germline. After removal of 1 base from V and 2 bases from J, the junction contained 2 bases not matched to a gene.

The chain couples TRBV6-2 or TRBV6-3 to TRBJ2-7; D is unresolved. Germline loops: CDR1 MNHEY, CDR2 SVGEGT. The CDR3 extends over 15 amino acids. Trimming cost V 7 bases and J 0 bases, with 16 bases left between them. Here the CDR3 reads CASTTDQRSSYEQYF. In nucleotides, the CDR3 is TGTGCCAGCACTACGGACCAACGGTCCTCCTACGAGCAGTACTTC.

The chain employs TRBV5-4 and TRBJ2-1, with D tentatively TRBD1 (5 bases). The length of the CDR3 is 18 residues. Deletions cut 2 bases from V and 3 bases from J, with 21 bases between. Per the germline V gene, CDR1 is SGHNT and CDR2 is YYREEE (reference sequence). The CDR3 DNA reads as TGTGCCAGCAGCTTTGGTGGCCGTTCAGTAGGGGTCTACAATGAGCAGTTCTTC. Translation: CASSFGGRSVGVYNEQFF.

The chain couples TRBV5-1 to TRBJ2-3; 9 nucleotides line up with TRBD1. The CDR3 loop spans 15 amino acids. J lost 6 bases, V lost 4 bases, and 9 bases had no gene match. Germline-derived CDR1 and CDR2 are SGHRS and YFSETQ. In DNA form, the CDR3 reads TGCGCCAGCAGCCTCGCTGACAGGGGGTTGGATACGCAGTATTTT. Amino acid sequence: CASSLADRGLDTQYF.

This rearrangement joins TRBV5-1 to TRBJ2-3; D is perhaps TRBD2 (5 bases). CDR1 and CDR2 (germline): SGHRS, YFSETQ. V lost 0 bases to trimming and J lost 3 bases, with 14 bases between them. CDR3 length equals 16 residues. Here the CDR3 reads CASSLAVTRETDTQYF. DNA for the CDR3: TGCGCCAGCAGCTTGGCCGTCACTAGGGAGACAGATACGCAGTATTTT.

This clonotype was seen a handful of times. J is TRBJ2-5 and V is TRBV29-1; possible D gene TRBD2, 5 bases. The CDR3 is 12 amino acids. V was cut by 6 bases and J by 5 bases, with 13 bases left in between. Looked up from germline, CDR1 is SQVTM and CDR2 is ANQGSEA. The CDR3 is CSVPSGAETQYF. CDR3 nucleotides: TGCAGCGTACCCAGCGGCGCCGAGACCCAGTACTTC.

This clonotype was counted only a few times. This chain connects TRBV6-1 to TRBJ2-7; the D gene is possibly TRBD1 (6 bases). The CDR3 has 13 residues. Trimming shortened V by 6 bases and J by 0 bases, and 9 bases separated the two germline ends. Germline CDR1 MNHNS, CDR2 SASEGT. In nucleotides, the CDR3 is TGTGCCAGCAGCGAGGACAGCTCCTACGAGCAGTACTTC. This gives the protein CASSEDSSYEQYF.

This clonotype was observed a few times. The V and J genes are TRBV7-8 and TRBJ2-3; TRBD2 matches at 7 bases. CDR3 size: 19 residues. V was clipped by 5 bases and J by 4 bases; unmatched bases: 21. Germline V gene sequence: CDR1 SGHVS, CDR2 FQNEAQ. For the CDR3, the DNA is TGTGCCAGCAGCCCCCTAGGACTAGAGACCCTGCCTGGGGCAGATACGCAGTATTTT. Translation gives CASSPLGLETLPGADTQYF.

The V gene is TRBV2, the J gene TRBJ2-7, with D unresolved. Trimming removed 4 bases from V and 2 bases from J, with 9 bases in between. The CDR3 spans 13 residues. Per germline, CDR1 SNHLY and CDR2 FYNNEI. CDR3 region: CASSVRVPYEQYF. The DNA for the CDR3 is TGTGCCAGCAGTGTTAGGGTTCCCTACGAGCAGTACTTC.

This rearrangement joins TRBV27 to TRBJ2-7, with D maybe TRBD1 (5 bases). Germline-derived CDR1 and CDR2 are MNHEY and SMNVEV (reference sequence). The V gene lost 6 bases and the J gene lost 2 bases, with 11 bases spanning the gap. CDR3 length: 13 amino acids. This chain's CDR3 is CASSHRQPYEQYF. CDR3 in DNA: TGTGCCAGCAGCCACCGACAGCCCTACGAGCAGTACTTC.

V is TRBV4-3 and J is TRBJ1-5; D not resolved. This CDR3 spans 15 amino acids. Trimming took off 0 bases at V and 6 bases at J, with 12 bases between the two ends. Germline CDR1 reads LGHNA; CDR2 reads YSLEER. The CDR3 region is CASSQDRLVPQPQHF. The CDR3 bases are TGCGCCAGCAGCCAAGATCGGCTCGTTCCTCAGCCCCAGCATTTT.

The chain is built from TRBV7-2 and TRBJ2-5; D gene ambiguous. CDR1 and CDR2 (germline): SGHTA, FQGNSA. Trimming left V 4 bases short and J 5 bases short, with 11 bases between. The CDR3 is 13 residues long. The CDR3 region is CASSSTRFETQYF. The DNA for the CDR3 is TGTGCCAGCAGCTCAACGCGCTTCGAGACCCAGTACTTC.

The genes are TRBV5-1 and TRBJ2-7; 10 bases map to TRBD1. The ends lost 9 bases at V and 3 bases at J; junction bases unmatched: 12. Germline CDR1 reads SGHRS; CDR2 reads YFSETQ. This CDR3 region has 15 residues. CDR3 DNA: TGCGCCACCTACTCGGGACAGGGGAGCGGCTACGAGCAGTACTTC. Encoded protein: CATYSGQGSGYEQYF.

The chain joins TRBV25-1 to TRBJ2-2, with D possibly matching TRBD2 (6 bases). Trimming cost V 6 bases and J 1 base, with 6 bases left between them. Germline V lookup: CDR1 MGHDK, CDR2 SYGVNS. This CDR3 is built from 13 residues. For the CDR3, the DNA is TGTGCCAGCAGGCGGGAGAACACCGGGGAGCTGTTTTTT. This encodes CASRRENTGELFF. Complete variable domain (other parts from reference TRBV25-1 and TRBJ2-2): EADIYQTPRYLVIGTGKKITLECSQTMGHDKMYWYQQDPGMELHLIHYSYGVNSTEKGDLSSESTVSRIRTEHFPLTLESARPSHTSQYLCASRRENTGELFFGEGSRLTVL.

V usage is TRBV20-1 and J usage is TRBJ2-7; D may be TRBD2 (7 bases). The CDR3 is 13 amino acids. In germline, CDR1 is DFQATT, CDR2 SNEGSKA (reference sequence). The ends were cut back, 5 bases at V and 0 bases at J, with 11 bases in the middle. This CDR3 reads CSAQGGDSYEQYF. In nucleotides, the CDR3 is TGCAGTGCTCAAGGGGGGGACTCCTACGAGCAGTACTTC.

This clonotype came up a few times. This sequence joins TRBV28 and TRBJ2-7; 8 nucleotides match TRBD1. The CDR3 is 14 amino acids. With 6 bases clipped from V and 4 bases from J, the junction kept 8 bases outside the gene matches. In germline, CDR1 is MDHEN, CDR2 SYDVKM. CDR3 protein: CASRFRQGQYEQYF. As DNA, the CDR3 is TGTGCCAGCAGGTTCCGACAGGGGCAGTACGAGCAGTACTTC.

The table lists this clonotype with many counts. This chain joins TRBV4-2 and TRBJ2-1; D is possibly TRBD1 (6 bases). V gave up 0 bases and J gave up 9 bases, with 12 bases separating them. This CDR3 comprises 14 residues. In germline, CDR1 is LGHNA, CDR2 YNFKEQ. The CDR3 DNA is TGTGCCAGCAGCCAAGATATACAGGGTGGTGAGCAGTTCTTC. Its protein is CASSQDIQGGEQFF.

V and J are TRBV10-3 and TRBJ2-7; D gene ambiguous. CDR1 is ENHRY and CDR2 is SYGVKD in the germline V gene. Trimming removed 4 bases from V and 7 bases from J, with 11 bases in between. The length of the CDR3 is 12 residues. The CDR3: CAISGTNLEQYF. CDR3 nucleotide sequence: TGTGCCATCAGTGGAACGAACTTGGAGCAGTACTTC.

The CDR3 sequence: CASSQDRSGNYGYTF. The CDR3 coding sequence is TGCGCCAGCAGCCAAGATCGCTCAGGGAACTATGGCTACACCTTC. The chain uses TRBV4-3 and TRBJ1-2, with D possibly TRBD1 on 5 matching bases. The V gene's germline CDR1 is LGHNA and CDR2 YSLEER. V was pared by 0 bases and J by 2 bases, with 10 bases between. The CDR3 sequence is 15 residues long.

This clonotype was picked up a small number of times. The J gene is TRBJ2-3, the V gene TRBV5-1; the match to TRBD1 covers 11 bases. The V segment lost 4 bases and the J segment 4 bases; nucleotides outside the gene matches: 5. There are 15 residues in the CDR3. Germline V gives CDR1 SGHRS, CDR2 YFSETQ. The CDR3 spells CASSRTGGRSDTQYF. CDR3 coding DNA: TGCGCCAGCAGCCGGACAGGGGGCCGGTCAGATACGCAGTATTTT. The full variable domain, rest sourced from reference TRBV5-1 and TRBJ2-3, is KAGVTQTPRYLIKTRGQQVTLSCSPISGHRSVSWYQQTPGQGLQFLFEYFSETQRNKGNFPGRFSGRQFSNSRSEMNVSTLELGDSALYLCASSRTGGRSDTQYFGPGTRLTVL.

This chain connects TRBV5-1 to TRBJ2-1; TRBD2 aligns across 8 bases. The V and J ends lost 0 bases and 4 bases, in that order; junction bases with no gene match: 9. Germline CDR1 and CDR2: SGHRS and YFSETQ. The CDR3 sequence is 17 residues long. The CDR3 sequence is CASSLVGAGGRYNEQFF. CDR3 DNA sequence: TGCGCCAGCAGCTTGGTAGGGGCGGGAGGTCGTTACAATGAGCAGTTCTTC. Based on the CDR3 plus reference TRBV5-1 and TRBJ2-1, the full variable domain is KAGVTQTPRYLIKTRGQQVTLSCSPISGHRSVSWYQQTPGQGLQFLFEYFSETQRNKGNFPGRFSGRQFSNSRSEMNVSTLELGDSALYLCASSLVGAGGRYNEQFFGPGTRLTVL.

This clonotype was seen only a few times. The CDR3 protein is CASSLARKDAEQYF. The CDR3 coding sequence is TGTGCCAGCAGCTTAGCGCGGAAGGACGCCGAGCAGTACTTC. This rearrangement joins TRBV7-9 to TRBJ2-7, with D uncertain. Deletions cut 0 bases from V and 6 bases from J, with 12 bases between. The length of the CDR3 is 14 residues. From germline, CDR1 is SEHNR and CDR2 FQNEAQ (reference sequence). Filled out from reference TRBV7-9 and TRBJ2-7, the complete variable domain reads DTGVSQNPRHKITKRGQNVTFRCDPISEHNRLYWYRQTLGQGPEFLTYFQNEAQLEKSRLLSDRFSAERPKGSFSTLEIQRTEQGDSAMYLCASSLARKDAEQYFGPGTRLTVT.

This clonotype was counted a few times. The J gene is TRBJ2-7, the V gene TRBV29-1, with D unresolved. Per germline, CDR1 SQVTM and CDR2 ANQGSEA. The CDR3 totals 11 residues. The germline V and J ends were trimmed by 3 bases and 3 bases, with 6 bases remaining between them. For the CDR3, the DNA is TGCAGCGTTGATACCTACTACGAGCAGTACTTC. This encodes CSVDTYYEQYF.

Only a few counts were recorded for this clonotype. The chain joins TRBV18 to TRBJ2-7; 7 nucleotides agree with TRBD1. The length of the CDR3 is 14 residues. Germline V gives CDR1 KGHSH, CDR2 LQKENI. V shed 2 bases, J shed 6 bases, and the junction held 7 bases outside the gene matches. The CDR3 here is CASSPSGTEFEQYF. The DNA for the CDR3 is TGTGCCAGCTCACCATCCGGGACAGAGTTCGAGCAGTACTTC.